This TCR beta chain was identified during a study of blood T cell repertoires in COVID-19 (TCRdb year 2020). Study-wide context: Samples from collaborators originated in the United States, Italy and Spain and spanned both the acute and convalescent phases of COVID-19. Where available, HLA class I and class II types were obtained from metadata supplied by the sample provider rather than from assay-based typing. The prospective study material was composed of cDNA or gDNA derived from T cells, B-cell-depleted T cells, or PBMCs. Nearly every sample came with metadata listing a de-identified subject ID, COVID-19 status, age in years and sex. The repertoires were released in a freely available public database meant as a resource for research on the immune response to SARS-CoV-2. Subjects who had been exposed to COVID-19, were actively infected with it, or had recovered from it provided the deeply sampled blood TCRbeta repertoires that made up the dataset. The samples were drawn from the first 160 participants of the ongoing ImmuneRACE study and from 1,254 subjects provided by 6 global collaborators.

V loses 5 bases, J loses 11 bases, and the germline ends lie 16 bases apart. For CDR1 and CDR2, the germline V gene (reference sequence) lists SEHNR and FQNEAQ. Taken from cysteine to phenylalanine, the CDR3 has 12 residues. This entry keeps only the CDR3 DNA: 36 bases, framed from base 1. Each collaborating institution followed its own protocols to collect whole blood in K2EDTA tubes. For TCRbeta analysis, collaborators shipped samples in one of three forms: frozen whole blood, isolated PBMCs, or DNA extracted from either of those sample types. Of note for this clone: No cognate antigen has been identified for it. No base qualities exist here, and no much larger clone lies one base off it.

What the work shows at the level of the full study, not this receptor alone: The amount of clinical and demographic metadata varied by source and participant and was provided uncurated.

TCRbeta CDR3 regions were amplified from genomic DNA by means of the immunoSEQ Assay, a bias-controlled multiplex PCR. The paper's processing steps were these. Nucleated cell counts per sample were estimated from amplification of reference gene primers within the assay. Sequence reads were collapsed and filtered to measure the absolute abundance of every unique TCRbeta CDR3 rearrangement. Productive Simpson clonality was computed per sample as the square root of Simpson's diversity index over productive rearrangements. Drawn from immuneACCESS, this table holds only the in-frame rearrangements with V and J called that TCRdb kept. Clones are partly lost; checked studies trace under half to an unresolved V gene and leave the rest unexplained. The V and J calls and clone size were taken over from that table, and D and trimming were inferred from the DNA. This sample has some 220,000 clones in its table, and around four fifths of those were observed once. The top ten hold less than 4.5% of the sample.

The sequenced material came from peripheral blood. This sequence originates from a man aged 50 to 60 with acute or convalescent COVID-19. The rearrangement combines TRBV7-9 with TRBJ2-7; TRBD2 might be the D gene, on 5 matching bases. The encoded CDR3 is CASSGPGEREYF. The DNA sequence is TGTGCCAGCAGCGGACCTGGTGAGAGGGAGTACTTC. The full variable domain, completed from the reference TRBV7-9 and TRBJ2-7 proteins outside the CDR3, reads DTGVSQNPRHKITKRGQNVTFRCDPISEHNRLYWYRQTLGQGPEFLTYFQNEAQLEKSRLLSDRFSAERPKGSFSTLEIQRTEQGDSAMYLCASSGPGEREYFGPGTRLTVT.